A selection of T cell receptor beta chains follows, all from one sample in a study of tumor-infiltrating lymphocytes in primary liver carcinoma. In TCRdb, the multiplex PCR reads were re-called with MiXCR into one record per CDR3 protein. The sample holds fewer than 40,000 distinct CDR3 sequences, 71% seen once. Sequencing was carried out using liver tumor tissue from sampling region 3. The receptors were sampled from a woman aged 25 to 39 with primary liver carcinoma and hepatitis B virus infection. The CDR3 runs from the conserved cysteine through the conserved F or W. The D gene is left open where the match is weak. Rows give clone size only sometimes, using once, few, many, or a class for an expanded clone.

>.|many|TRBV7-9|TRBJ1-2
TGTGCCAGCAGCTTACGGAGCGGGCAGGGGCGCGGCTACACCTTC
CASSLRSGQGRGYTF
>TRBD2|.|TRBV11-3|TRBJ2-1
TGTGCCAGCAGCTTATGCGGGAGCGCTAATGAGCAGTTCTTC
CASSLCGSANEQFF
>TRBD2|.|TRBV11-2|TRBJ2-1
TGTGCCAACAGCTTAGGGTCTAGCGGTTACAATGAGCAGTTCTTC
CANSLGSSGYNEQFF
>TRBD2|once|TRBV28|TRBJ2-2
TGTGTCACCAGTTTGAGCGGGAGCGGGGACCTGTTTTTT
CVTSLSGSGDLFF
>.|.|TRBV5-4|TRBJ2-1
TGTGTCAGCAGCTTGGATGCCAGCAGCTACAATGAGCAGCTCTTC
CVSSLDASSYNEQLF
>.|.|TRBV7-9|TRBJ2-2
TGTGCCAGCAGCTTAGCAGTGGCCCCCGGGGAGCCGTTTTTT
CASSLAVAPGEPFF
>.|.|TRBV11-3|TRBJ2-5
TGTGCCAGCAGACCGAACATAGAGGAGATCCAGTACTTC
CASRPNIEEIQYF
>.|.|TRBV28|TRBJ1-2
TGTGCCAGCTCCAGGGGCAGACTAGTTCCCCATCAGCACACTAACTATGGCTACACCTTC
CASSRGRLVPHQHTNYGYTF
>TRBD2|.|TRBV7-8|TRBJ2-3
TGTGCCAGTAGTTACGATGGGGGGGTGGGGTCATCAGGCACAGATACACAGTATTTT
CASSYDGGVGSSGTDTQYF
>TRBD2|.|TRBV11-3|TRBJ2-2
TGTGCCAACAGCCCCGGACTAGCGGGAGGGAACACCGGTGAGCTGTTTTTT
CANSPGLAGGNTGELFF
>TRBD2|.|TRBV12-3/TRBV12-4|TRBJ2-5
TGTGCTAGCAGTCGAGGACTAGCGGGAGGGTCCAGGGAGACCCAGTACTTC
CASSRGLAGGSRETQYF
>.|many|TRBV11-2|TRBJ1-5
TGTGCCAGCAGCACCGGACGGTTTCCCGAGCCCCAGCATTTT
CASSTGRFPEPQHF
>.|.|TRBV5-4|TRBJ2-3
TGTGACAGCAGCGTAGACGGACACCCACCAACCACAGATACGCAGTATTTT
CDSSVDGHPPTTDTQYF